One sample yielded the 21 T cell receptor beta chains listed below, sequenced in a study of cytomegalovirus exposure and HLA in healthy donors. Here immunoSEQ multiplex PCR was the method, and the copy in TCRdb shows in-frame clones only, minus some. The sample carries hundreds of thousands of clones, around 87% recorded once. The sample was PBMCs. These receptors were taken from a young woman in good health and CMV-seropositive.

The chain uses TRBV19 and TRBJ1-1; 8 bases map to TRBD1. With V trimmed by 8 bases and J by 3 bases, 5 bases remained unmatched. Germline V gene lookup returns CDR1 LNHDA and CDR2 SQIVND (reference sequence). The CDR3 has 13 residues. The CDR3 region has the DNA TGTGCCAGTTCCAGGGGGCTGTACACTGAAGCTTTCTTT. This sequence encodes CASSRGLYTEAFF.

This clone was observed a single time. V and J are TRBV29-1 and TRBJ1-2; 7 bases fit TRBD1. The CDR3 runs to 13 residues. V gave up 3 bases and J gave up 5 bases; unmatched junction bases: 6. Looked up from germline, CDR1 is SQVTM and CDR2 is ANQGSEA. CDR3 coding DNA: TGCAGCGTTGAGTACAGGGGAAGATATGGCTACACCTTC. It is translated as CSVEYRGRYGYTF. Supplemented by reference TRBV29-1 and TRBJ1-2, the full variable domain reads SAVISQKPSRDICQRGTSLTIQCQVDSQVTMMFWYRQQPGQSLTLIATANQGSEATYESGFVIDKFPISRPNLTFSTLTVSNMSPEDSSIYLCSVEYRGRYGYTFGSGTRLTVV.

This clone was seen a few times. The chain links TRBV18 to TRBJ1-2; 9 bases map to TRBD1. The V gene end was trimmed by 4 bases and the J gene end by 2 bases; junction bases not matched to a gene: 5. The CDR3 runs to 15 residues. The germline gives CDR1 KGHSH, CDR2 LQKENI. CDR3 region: CASSRRQGGNYGYTF. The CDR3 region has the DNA TGTGCCAGCTCACGGCGACAGGGGGGGAACTATGGCTACACCTTC.

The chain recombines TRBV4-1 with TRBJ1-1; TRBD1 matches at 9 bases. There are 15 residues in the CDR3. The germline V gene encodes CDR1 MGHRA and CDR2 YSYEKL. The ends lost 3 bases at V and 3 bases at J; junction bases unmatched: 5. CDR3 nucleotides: TGCGCCAGCAGCCACCCGACAGGGGGATACACTGAAGCTTTCTTT. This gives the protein CASSHPTGGYTEAFF.

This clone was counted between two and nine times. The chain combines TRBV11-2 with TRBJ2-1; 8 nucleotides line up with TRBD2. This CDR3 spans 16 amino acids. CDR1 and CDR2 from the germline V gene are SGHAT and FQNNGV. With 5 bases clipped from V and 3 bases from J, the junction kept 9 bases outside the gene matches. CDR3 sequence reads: CASSPISGRVYNEQFF. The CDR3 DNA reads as TGTGCCAGCAGCCCGATCAGCGGGAGAGTCTACAATGAGCAGTTCTTC.

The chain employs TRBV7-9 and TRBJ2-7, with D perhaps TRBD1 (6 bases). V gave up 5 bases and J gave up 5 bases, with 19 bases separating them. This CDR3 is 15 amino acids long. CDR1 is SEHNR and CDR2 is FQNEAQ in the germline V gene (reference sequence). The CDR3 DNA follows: TGTGCCAGCAGCCTGGTCCGGGCAGGGGTTCACGAGCAGTACTTC. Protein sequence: CASSLVRAGVHEQYF.

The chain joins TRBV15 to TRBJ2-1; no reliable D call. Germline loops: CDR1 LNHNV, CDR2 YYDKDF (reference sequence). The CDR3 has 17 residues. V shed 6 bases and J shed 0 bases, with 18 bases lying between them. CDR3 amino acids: CATSAPSSSSSYNEQFF. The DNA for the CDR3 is TGTGCCACCAGTGCCCCCTCCTCATCGAGCTCCTACAATGAGCAGTTCTTC.

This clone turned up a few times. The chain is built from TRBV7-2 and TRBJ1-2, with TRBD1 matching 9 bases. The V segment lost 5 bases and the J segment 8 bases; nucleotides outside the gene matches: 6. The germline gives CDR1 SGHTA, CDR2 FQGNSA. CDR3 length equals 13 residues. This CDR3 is CASSPDRGLGYTF. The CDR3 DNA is TGTGCCAGCAGCCCGGACAGGGGCCTAGGCTACACCTTC.

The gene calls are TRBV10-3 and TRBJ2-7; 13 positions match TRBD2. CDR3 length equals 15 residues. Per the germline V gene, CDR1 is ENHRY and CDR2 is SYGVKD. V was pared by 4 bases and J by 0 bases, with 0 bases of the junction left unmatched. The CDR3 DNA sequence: TGTGCCATCAGTGGGACTAGCGGGAGCTCCTACGAGCAGTACTTC. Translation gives CAISGTSGSSYEQYF.

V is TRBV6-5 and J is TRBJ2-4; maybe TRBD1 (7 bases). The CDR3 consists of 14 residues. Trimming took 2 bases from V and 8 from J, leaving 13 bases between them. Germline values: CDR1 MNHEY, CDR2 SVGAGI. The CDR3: CASSYRGGGDIQYF. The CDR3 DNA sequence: TGTGCCAGCAGTTACCGAGGGGGCGGGGACATTCAGTACTTC.

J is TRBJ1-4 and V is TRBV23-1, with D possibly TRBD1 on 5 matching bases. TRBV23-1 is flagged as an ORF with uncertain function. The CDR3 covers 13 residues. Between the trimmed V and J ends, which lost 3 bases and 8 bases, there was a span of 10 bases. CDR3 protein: CASSQRGNEKLFF. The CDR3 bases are TGCGCCAGCAGTCAGCGGGGCAACGAAAAACTGTTTTTT.

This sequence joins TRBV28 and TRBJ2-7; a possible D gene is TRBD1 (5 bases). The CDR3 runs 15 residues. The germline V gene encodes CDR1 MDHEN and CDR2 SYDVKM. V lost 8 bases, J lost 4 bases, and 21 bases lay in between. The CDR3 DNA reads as TGTGCCAGCCGAACGAACCCCTCGACAGTTTACGAGCAGTACTTC. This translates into CASRTNPSTVYEQYF.

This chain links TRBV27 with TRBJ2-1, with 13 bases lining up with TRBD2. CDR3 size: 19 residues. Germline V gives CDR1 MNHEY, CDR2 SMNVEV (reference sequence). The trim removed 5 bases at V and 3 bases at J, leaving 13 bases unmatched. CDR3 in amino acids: CASSPYSWTSGSDYNEQFF. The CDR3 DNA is TGTGCCAGCAGTCCCTACTCCTGGACTAGCGGGAGCGACTACAATGAGCAGTTCTTC.

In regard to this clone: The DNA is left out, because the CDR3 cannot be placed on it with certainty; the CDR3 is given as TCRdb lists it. The CDR3 is CASSSSAVEKLFF. The V call is TRBV28, the J call TRBJ1-4. Germline V gene sequence: CDR1 MDHEN, CDR2 SYDVKM. From its first to its last residue, the CDR3 has 13 amino acids.

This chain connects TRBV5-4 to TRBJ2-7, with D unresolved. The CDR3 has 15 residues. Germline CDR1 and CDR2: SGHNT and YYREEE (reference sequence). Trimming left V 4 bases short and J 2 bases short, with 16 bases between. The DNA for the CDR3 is TGTGCCAGCAGCATTGGTGAGAGGCAGACCTACGAGCAGTACTTC. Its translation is CASSIGERQTYEQYF.

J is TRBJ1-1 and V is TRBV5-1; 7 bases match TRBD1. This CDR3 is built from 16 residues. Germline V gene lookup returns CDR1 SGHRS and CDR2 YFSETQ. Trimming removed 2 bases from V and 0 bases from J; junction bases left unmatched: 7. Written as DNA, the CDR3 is TGCGCCAGCAGCTTTCTACAGGGGCGGATGAACACTGAAGCTTTCTTT. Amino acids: CASSFLQGRMNTEAFF.

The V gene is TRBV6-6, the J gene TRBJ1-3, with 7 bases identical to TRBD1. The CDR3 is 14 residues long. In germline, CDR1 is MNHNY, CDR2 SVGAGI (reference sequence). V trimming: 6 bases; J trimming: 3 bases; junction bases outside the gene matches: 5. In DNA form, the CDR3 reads TGTGCCAGCAGCTCGGGACAGCATGGAAACACCATATATTTT. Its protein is CASSSGQHGNTIYF.

Here the CDR3 reads CASSEFLRGLGGRALQFF. The CDR3 DNA is TGTGCCAGCAGTGAATTCCTCAGGGGGCTCGGGGGGAGGGCCCTTCAGTTCTTC. The V and J genes are TRBV6-1 and TRBJ2-1; D is possibly TRBD1 (8 bases). CDR1 is MNHNS, CDR2 SASEGT, per germline. The V end was cut by 2 bases, the J end by 13 bases, with 30 bases between. The CDR3 has 18 residues.

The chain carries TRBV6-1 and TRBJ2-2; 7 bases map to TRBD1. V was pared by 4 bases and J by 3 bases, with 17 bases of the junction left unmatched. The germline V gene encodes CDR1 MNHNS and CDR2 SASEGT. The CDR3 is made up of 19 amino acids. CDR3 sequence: CASSGQKSMTGIYTGELFF. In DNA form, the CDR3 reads TGTGCCAGCAGTGGGCAAAAAAGTATGACAGGGATATACACCGGGGAGCTGTTTTTT.

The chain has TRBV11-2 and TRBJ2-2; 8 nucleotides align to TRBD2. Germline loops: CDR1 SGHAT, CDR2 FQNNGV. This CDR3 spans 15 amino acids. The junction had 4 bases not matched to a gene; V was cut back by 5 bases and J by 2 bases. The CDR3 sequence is CASSRAGGNTGELFF. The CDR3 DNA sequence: TGTGCCAGCAGCCGTGCGGGGGGTAACACCGGGGAGCTGTTTTTT. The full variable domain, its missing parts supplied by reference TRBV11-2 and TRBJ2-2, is EAGVAQSPRYKIIEKRQSVAFWCNPISGHATLYWYQQILGQGPKLLIQFQNNGVVDDSQLPKDRFSAERLKGVDSTLKIQPAKLEDSAVYLCASSRAGGNTGELFFGEGSRLTVL.

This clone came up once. DNA for the CDR3: TGTGCCAGCAGCTTAGTAGGGACAGGGGCGGGTGAAAAACTGTTTTTT. It encodes CASSLVGTGAGEKLFF. The rearrangement uses TRBV7-6 and TRBJ1-4, with 10 bases fitting TRBD1. CDR1 and CDR2 (germline): SGHVS, FNYEAQ. The CDR3 runs to 16 residues. After removal of 1 base from V and 7 bases from J, the junction contained 6 bases not matched to a gene.